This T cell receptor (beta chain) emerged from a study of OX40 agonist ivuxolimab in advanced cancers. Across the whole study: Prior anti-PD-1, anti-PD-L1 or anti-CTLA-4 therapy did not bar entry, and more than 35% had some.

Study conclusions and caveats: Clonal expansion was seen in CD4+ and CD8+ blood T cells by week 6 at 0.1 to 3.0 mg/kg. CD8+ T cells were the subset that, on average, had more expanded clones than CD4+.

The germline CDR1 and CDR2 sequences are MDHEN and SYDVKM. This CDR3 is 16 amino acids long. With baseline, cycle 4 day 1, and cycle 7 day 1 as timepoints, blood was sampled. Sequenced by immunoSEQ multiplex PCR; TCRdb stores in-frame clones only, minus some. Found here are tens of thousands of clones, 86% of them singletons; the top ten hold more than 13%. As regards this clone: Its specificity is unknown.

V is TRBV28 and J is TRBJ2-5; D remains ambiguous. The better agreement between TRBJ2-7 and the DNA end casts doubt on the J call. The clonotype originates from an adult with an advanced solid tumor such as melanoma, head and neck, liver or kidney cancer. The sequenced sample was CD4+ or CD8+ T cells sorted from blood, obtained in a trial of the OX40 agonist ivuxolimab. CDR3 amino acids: CASSPLDGVSSYEQYF. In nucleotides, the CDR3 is TGTGCCAGCAGTCCATTGGACGGAGTGAGCTCCTACGAGCAGTACTTC.